This T cell receptor (beta chain) was recovered during a study of blood T cell repertoires in COVID-19. The CDR3 has 14 residues. The germline gives CDR1 SEHNR, CDR2 FQNEAQ (reference sequence). V shed 3 bases and J shed 4 bases, with 12 bases lying between them. Only in-frame clones appear in the TCRdb table, and some are missing; sequencing was by immunoSEQ multiplex PCR. The repertoire holds tens of thousands of clones, with around 88% as singletons. V gene TRBV7-9 combines with J gene TRBJ1-2; D might be TRBD1 (5 bases). This receptor was obtained from an elderly man with active or convalescent COVID-19. Input material: peripheral blood. CDR3 residues: CASSFTGISYGYTF. Written as DNA, the CDR3 is TGTGCCAGCAGCTTTACAGGTATTAGCTATGGCTACACCTTC.